Below, 29 T cell receptor beta chains from the same sample are listed, as sequenced in a study of cytomegalovirus exposure and HLA in healthy donors. The PCR had 60 Vbeta and 13 Jbeta primers. Using immunoSEQ multiplex PCR, the repertoire was profiled, and TCRdb retains in-frame clones only, with some absent. The sample lists roughly 220,000 clones, 79% occurring once. What was sequenced was PBMCs. All receptors derive from a man aged 45-65 years in good health and CMV-seronegative.

V and J are TRBV5-1 and TRBJ2-5, with 11 positions matching TRBD2. Germline values: CDR1 SGHRS, CDR2 YFSETQ. V lost 3 bases and J lost 3; bases outside the gene matches: 7. The CDR3 consists of 16 residues. In DNA form, the CDR3 reads TGCGCCAGCAGCTCCGCCCGACTAGCGGGAAAAGAGACCCAGTACTTC. This sequence encodes CASSSARLAGKETQYF.

A few counts support this clone. J is TRBJ2-5 and V is TRBV18; 7 positions agree with TRBD2. Germline V CDR1 and CDR2: KGHSH, LQKENI. The V segment lost 5 bases and the J segment 4 bases; nucleotides outside the gene matches: 4. This CDR3 comprises 13 residues. CDR3: CASSSGLGETQYF. The CDR3 bases are TGTGCCAGCTCATCCGGACTAGGAGAGACCCAGTACTTC.

This rearrangement joins TRBV28 to TRBJ1-1; no clear D. Trimming took off 8 bases at V and 3 bases at J, with 13 bases between the two ends. The CDR3 totals 13 residues. Per the germline V gene, CDR1 is MDHEN and CDR2 is SYDVKM. Here the CDR3 reads CASSFNRYTEAFF. The CDR3 DNA sequence: TGTGCCAGCTCCTTCAATCGGTACACTGAAGCTTTCTTT.

The chain joins TRBV5-4 to TRBJ2-7; possibly TRBD1 for D (6 bases). This CDR3 region has 15 residues. CDR1 is SGHNT, CDR2 YYREEE, per germline (reference sequence). V was pared by 0 bases and J by 3 bases, with 13 bases between. The CDR3 protein is CASSLGGRQLYEQYF. CDR3 bases: TGTGCCAGCAGCTTGGGGGGGCGACAGCTCTACGAGCAGTACTTC.

The chain couples TRBV5-1 to TRBJ2-1; TRBD1 agrees at 10 bases. The CDR3 covers 16 residues. V gave up 3 bases and J gave up 4 bases; unmatched junction bases: 7. CDR1 and CDR2 (germline): SGHRS, YFSETQ. The CDR3 DNA follows: TGCGCCAGCAGCTCCTTAGACAGGGGGCCTTACAATGAGCAGTTCTTC. This translates into CASSSLDRGPYNEQFF.

The chain has TRBV29-1 and TRBJ2-2; 7 bases fit TRBD1. V gave up 3 bases and J gave up 2 bases; unmatched junction bases: 6. The CDR3 consists of 15 residues. Germline loops: CDR1 SQVTM, CDR2 ANQGSEA. CDR3 sequence reads: CSVEYRGPNTGELFF. The CDR3 DNA is TGCAGCGTTGAGTATAGGGGGCCTAACACCGGGGAGCTGTTTTTT.

This clone turned up a few times. Here the CDR3 reads CASSFGQGAGGYTF. In DNA, the CDR3 is TGCGCCAGCAGCTTTGGACAGGGGGCGGGAGGCTACACCTTC. This rearrangement joins TRBV5-1 to TRBJ1-2, with 11 bases aligning to TRBD1. V lost 2 bases to trimming and J lost 8 bases; unmatched junction nucleotides: 5. The CDR3 consists of 14 residues. Germline assignment: CDR1 SGHRS and CDR2 YFSETQ.

V is TRBV29-1 and J is TRBJ1-5; 7 bases line up with TRBD1. From germline, CDR1 is SQVTM and CDR2 ANQGSEA. This CDR3 is built from 13 residues. Germline trimming cut 5 bases from V and 7 bases from J; bases unmatched to any gene: 8. CDR3: CSVLGGAGQPQHF. The CDR3 nucleotides read TGCAGCGTTTTAGGGGGCGCGGGGCAGCCCCAGCATTTT.

The chain recombines TRBV15 with TRBJ2-7, with D maybe TRBD2 (5 bases). Germline V gene data show CDR1 as LNHNV and CDR2 as YYDKDF (reference sequence). CDR3 length: 15 amino acids. V gave up 0 bases and J gave up 2 bases, with 11 bases separating them. The CDR3 nucleotides are TGTGCCACCAGCAGAGATACGGAGGTCACCTACGAGCAGTACTTC. It is translated as CATSRDTEVTYEQYF.

The gene calls are TRBV18 and TRBJ1-5; possible D gene TRBD1, 6 bases. Germline CDR1 and CDR2: KGHSH and LQKENI. CDR3 length: 15 residues. Trimming took off 4 bases at V and 1 base at J, with 11 bases between the two ends. The CDR3, as DNA: TGTGCCAGCTCACTTACAGGGTTAAGCAATCAGCCCCAGCATTTT. Protein sequence: CASSLTGLSNQPQHF.

The chain employs TRBV13 and TRBJ2-2; 11 nucleotides agree with TRBD2. The CDR3 length is 15 residues. CDR1 and CDR2 from the germline V gene are PRHDT and FYEKMQ (reference sequence). Losses at the gene ends were 5 bases for V and 8 bases for J; bases not matched to a gene: 7. CDR3 in amino acids: CASSSSGRARGELFF. The CDR3 DNA sequence: TGTGCCAGCAGCAGTAGCGGGAGGGCCAGGGGGGAGCTGTTTTTT.

This rearrangement joins TRBV25-1 to TRBJ2-3; 8 nucleotides line up with TRBD1. Trimming cost V 4 bases and J 1 base; bases outside gene matches: 10. Germline V gene sequence: CDR1 MGHDK, CDR2 SYGVNS. CDR3 length: 17 residues. The CDR3 sequence is CASSALPGQAGTDTQYF. The DNA of the CDR3 is TGTGCCAGCAGTGCTCTCCCGGGACAGGCTGGCACAGATACGCAGTATTTT.

Points on this clone: Other DNA sequences in the same sample also yield this CDR3. This chain joins TRBV6-1 and TRBJ1-5; the match to TRBD1 covers 8 bases. Trimming cost V 8 bases and J 1 base; bases outside gene matches: 1. This CDR3 contains 13 residues. Per germline, CDR1 MNHNS and CDR2 SASEGT. CDR3 DNA sequence: TGTGCCAGCCGGACAGGGAGCAATCAGCCCCAGCATTTT. It codes for CASRTGSNQPQHF.

The chain uses TRBV27 and TRBJ2-2; TRBD2 matches at 13 bases. V shed 3 bases and J 5 bases; nucleotides not matched to a gene: 15. The germline gives CDR1 MNHEY, CDR2 SMNVEV (reference sequence). The CDR3 covers 20 residues. CDR3 sequence (DNA): TGTGCCAGCAGTTTTAGCAGGACACTAGGACTAGCGGGAGATACCGGGGAGCTGTTTTTT. This gives the protein CASSFSRTLGLAGDTGELFF.

This clone was recorded a few times. This rearrangement joins TRBV7-9 to TRBJ2-7, with 7 positions matching TRBD1. Germline CDR1 is SEHNR and CDR2 is FQNEAQ (reference sequence). Losses at the gene ends were 4 bases for V and 3 bases for J; bases not matched to a gene: 3. The CDR3 sequence is 13 residues long. The CDR3 region has the DNA TGTGCCAGCAGCTCCCGGGACAGCTACGAGCAGTACTTC. It yields the protein CASSSRDSYEQYF.

This clone was seen a single time. The gene calls are TRBV27 and TRBJ2-1; 8 nucleotides agree with TRBD2. Per the germline V gene, CDR1 is MNHEY and CDR2 is SMNVEV (reference sequence). With 7 bases clipped from V and 0 bases from J, the junction kept 14 bases outside the gene matches. The CDR3 length is 18 residues. Here the CDR3 DNA reads TGTGCCAGCACCGCCGGGACTAGGGGAAAGAGCTCCTACAATGAGCAGTTCTTC. Encoded protein: CASTAGTRGKSSYNEQFF.

The rearrangement joins TRBV27 to TRBJ1-1; TRBD1 aligns across 7 bases. V was pared by 6 bases and J by 0 bases, with 4 bases of the junction left unmatched. Germline values: CDR1 MNHEY, CDR2 SMNVEV (reference sequence). The CDR3 contains 14 residues. The CDR3 bases are TGTGCCAGCAGCCAGGGGGTGGTGAACACTGAAGCTTTCTTT. Its protein is CASSQGVVNTEAFF.

V usage is TRBV7-2 and J usage is TRBJ2-3; weak D call: TRBD1 (6 bases). Trimming shortened V by 5 bases and J by 0 bases, and 12 bases separated the two germline ends. The CDR3 spans 15 residues. The V gene's germline CDR1 is SGHTA and CDR2 FQGNSA. The CDR3 coding sequence is TGTGCCAGCAGCCCCTGGGGGCCTAGCACAGATACGCAGTATTTT. It specifies CASSPWGPSTDTQYF.

About this clone itself: This CDR3 is also generated by other DNA sequences in the sample. This chain uses TRBV7-3 with TRBJ2-5; 7 nucleotides align to TRBD1. The CDR3 consists of 14 residues. Germline V CDR1 and CDR2: SGHTA, FQGTGA. V lost 0 bases to trimming and J lost 4 bases; unmatched junction nucleotides: 2. CDR3 residues: CASSLTGGGETQYF. CDR3 in DNA: TGTGCCAGCAGCTTAACAGGGGGCGGAGAGACCCAGTACTTC.

The chain is built from TRBV6-6 and TRBJ1-3; TRBD1 is a possible D gene (6 bases). Germline loops: CDR1 MNHNY, CDR2 SVGAGI (reference sequence). The CDR3 totals 14 residues. The germline V and J ends were trimmed by 6 bases and 1 base, with 10 bases remaining between them. CDR3 coding DNA: TGTGCCAGCAGCCGGACAGAGTCTGGAAACACCATATATTTT. Amino acid sequence: CASSRTESGNTIYF.

This clone was detected only a few times. The J gene is TRBJ1-1, the V gene TRBV9; 8 positions agree with TRBD1. Per the germline V gene, CDR1 is SGDLS and CDR2 is YYNGEE. The CDR3 has 16 amino acids. The ends lost 4 bases at V and 5 bases at J; junction bases unmatched: 13. The DNA of the CDR3 is TGTGCCAGCAGCCTGAGACAGGGGAGGAGTTGGACTGAAGCTTTCTTT. This translates into CASSLRQGRSWTEAFF.

The rearrangement uses TRBV27 and TRBJ1-2; 9 bases are a match to TRBD1. V was pared by 5 bases and J by 7 bases, with 14 bases of the junction left unmatched. The CDR3 sequence is 16 residues long. Germline V CDR1 and CDR2: MNHEY, SMNVEV (reference sequence). For the CDR3, the DNA is TGTGCCAGCAGTCCCATACCGGGACAGGGTTGGGGTGGCTACACCTTC. This translates into CASSPIPGQGWGGYTF.

A few counts support this clone. The J gene is TRBJ1-1, the V gene TRBV2; TRBD1 matches at 8 bases. V shed 6 bases, J shed 5 bases, and the junction held 14 bases outside the gene matches. Germline CDR1 reads SNHLY; CDR2 reads FYNNEI. There are 16 residues in the CDR3. CDR3 protein: CASRPGQGEGLTEAFF. The DNA for the CDR3 is TGTGCCAGCAGACCCGGACAGGGTGAAGGTCTTACTGAAGCTTTCTTT. Together with reference TRBV2 and TRBJ1-1, the CDR3 gives the full variable domain: EPEVTQTPSHQVTQMGQEVILRCVPISNHLYFYWYRQILGQKVEFLVSFYNNEISEKSEIFDDQFSVERPDGSNFTLKIRSTKLEDSAMYFCASRPGQGEGLTEAFFGQGTRLTVV.

The CDR3, as DNA: TGTGCCAGCAGCTTCTTGTGGCTAGCGGGAATGACCGGGGAGCTGTTTTTT. This sequence encodes CASSFLWLAGMTGELFF. The genes are TRBV5-6 and TRBJ2-2; 9 bases are a match to TRBD2. The CDR3 is 17 amino acids. V shed 2 bases and J 5 bases; nucleotides not matched to a gene: 10. Germline CDR1 and CDR2: SGHDT and YYEEEE. Complete variable domain (other parts from reference TRBV5-6 and TRBJ2-2): DAGVTQSPTHLIKTRGQQVTLRCSPKSGHDTVSWYQQALGQGPQFIFQYYEEEERQRGNFPDRFSGHQFPNYSSELNVNALLLGDSALYLCASSFLWLAGMTGELFFGEGSRLTVL.

The chain joins TRBV7-8 to TRBJ2-3; 11 positions match TRBD2. J was trimmed by 6 bases and V by 2 bases; bases with no gene match: 10. Germline-derived CDR1 and CDR2 are SGHVS and FQNEAQ. This CDR3 comprises 17 residues. The CDR3 is CASSLRGPSGRLDTQYF. CDR3 nucleotides: TGTGCCAGCAGCTTAAGAGGCCCTAGCGGGAGGTTGGATACGCAGTATTTT.

This chain joins TRBV14 and TRBJ2-7; possibly TRBD1 for D (6 bases). Trimming removed 1 base at V and 1 base at J, with 20 bases between. The CDR3 length is 18 residues. The germline V gene encodes CDR1 SGHDN and CDR2 FVKESK. The CDR3 is CASSQAPFSGDQSYEQYF. The CDR3 DNA is TGTGCCAGCAGCCAAGCTCCTTTCTCAGGGGATCAGTCCTACGAGCAGTACTTC.

The V and J genes are TRBV2 and TRBJ2-7, with 8 bases that match TRBD1. V gave up 0 bases and J gave up 1 base; unmatched junction bases: 5. CDR3 size: 16 residues. Germline V gives CDR1 SNHLY, CDR2 FYNNEI. The CDR3, as DNA: TGTGCCAGCAGTGAAGCGCTTAGGACAGGGTCCTACGAGCAGTACTTC. This translates into CASSEALRTGSYEQYF.

The count of this clone is one. This rearrangement joins TRBV4-1 to TRBJ2-7, with 10 nucleotides matching TRBD1. The V gene end was trimmed by 1 base and the J gene end by 4 bases; junction bases not matched to a gene: 7. The CDR3 runs 16 residues. Germline V lookup: CDR1 MGHRA, CDR2 YSYEKL. This CDR3 is CASSQGGADRGYEQYF. CDR3 nucleotides: TGCGCCAGCAGCCAAGGGGGGGCGGACAGGGGGTACGAGCAGTACTTC.

A single count supports this clone. V and J are TRBV30 and TRBJ2-7, with 8 bases matching TRBD2. Germline CDR1 is GTSNPN and CDR2 is SVGIG (reference sequence). Trimming cost V 3 bases and J 3 bases; bases outside gene matches: 4. The CDR3 sequence is 13 residues long. In DNA, the CDR3 is TGTGCCTGGAGCGCTACTAGCGGCTACGAGCAGTACTTC. It specifies CAWSATSGYEQYF.